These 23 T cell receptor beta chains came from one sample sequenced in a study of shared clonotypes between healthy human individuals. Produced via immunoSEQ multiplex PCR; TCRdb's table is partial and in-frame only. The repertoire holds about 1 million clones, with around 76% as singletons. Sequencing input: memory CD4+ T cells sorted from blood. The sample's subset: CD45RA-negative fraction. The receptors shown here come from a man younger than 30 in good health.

The chain's CDR3 is CSVSPGTGELFF. The CDR3 DNA reads as TGCAGCGTGTCCCCTGGCACCGGGGAGCTGTTTTTT. V usage is TRBV29-1 and J usage is TRBJ2-2; D is unclear. Trimming cost V 6 bases and J 4 bases, with 9 bases left between them. Germline lookup yields CDR1 SQVTM and CDR2 ANQGSEA. The CDR3 contains 12 residues.

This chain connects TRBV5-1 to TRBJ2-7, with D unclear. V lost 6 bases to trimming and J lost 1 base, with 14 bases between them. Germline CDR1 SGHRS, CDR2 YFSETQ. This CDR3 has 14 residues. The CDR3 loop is CASKPPEGSYEQYF. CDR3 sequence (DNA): TGCGCCAGCAAACCGCCGGAAGGATCCTACGAGCAGTACTTC.

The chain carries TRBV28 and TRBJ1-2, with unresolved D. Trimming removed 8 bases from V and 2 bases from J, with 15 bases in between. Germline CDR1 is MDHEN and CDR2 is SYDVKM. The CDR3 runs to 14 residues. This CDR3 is CASRPRGGNYGYTF. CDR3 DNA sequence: TGTGCCAGCCGTCCCCGGGGAGGCAACTATGGCTACACCTTC.

The CDR3 spells CASSWSSGGSSGELFF. CDR3 sequence (DNA): TGCGCCAGCAGCTGGTCTAGCGGGGGGTCGTCCGGGGAGCTGTTTTTT. The chain has TRBV5-1 and TRBJ2-2; TRBD2 matches at 11 bases. The CDR3 extends over 16 amino acids. In germline, CDR1 is SGHRS, CDR2 YFSETQ. The junction had 7 bases not matched to a gene; V was cut back by 3 bases and J by 6 bases. The variable domain in full, with the rest retrieved from reference TRBV5-1 and TRBJ2-2, is KAGVTQTPRYLIKTRGQQVTLSCSPISGHRSVSWYQQTPGQGLQFLFEYFSETQRNKGNFPGRFSGRQFSNSRSEMNVSTLELGDSALYLCASSWSSGGSSGELFFGEGSRLTVL.

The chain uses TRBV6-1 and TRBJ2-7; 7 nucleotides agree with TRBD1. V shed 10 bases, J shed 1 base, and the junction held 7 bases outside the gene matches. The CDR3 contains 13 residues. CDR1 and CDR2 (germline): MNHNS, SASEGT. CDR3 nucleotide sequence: TGTGCCACTTCGACAGGGTGGTCCTACGAGCAGTACTTC. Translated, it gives CATSTGWSYEQYF.

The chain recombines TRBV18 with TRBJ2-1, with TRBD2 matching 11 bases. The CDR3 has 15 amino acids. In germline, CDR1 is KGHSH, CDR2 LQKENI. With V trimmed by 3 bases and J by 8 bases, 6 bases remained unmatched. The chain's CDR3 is CASSPELAGDHEQFF. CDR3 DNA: TGTGCCAGCTCACCGGAACTAGCGGGAGACCATGAGCAGTTCTTC.

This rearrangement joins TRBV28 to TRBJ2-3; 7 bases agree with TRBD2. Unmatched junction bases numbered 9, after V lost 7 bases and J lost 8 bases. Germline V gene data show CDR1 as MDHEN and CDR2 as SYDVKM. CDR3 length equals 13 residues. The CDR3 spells CASIGGISGTQYF. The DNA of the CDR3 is TGTGCCAGCATCGGGGGGATCAGTGGTACGCAGTATTTT.

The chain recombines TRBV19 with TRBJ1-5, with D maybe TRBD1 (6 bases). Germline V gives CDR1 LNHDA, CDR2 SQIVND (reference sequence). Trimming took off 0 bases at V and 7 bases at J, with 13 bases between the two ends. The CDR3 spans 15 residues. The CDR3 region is CASSIDRDNGQPQHF. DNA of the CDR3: TGTGCCAGTAGTATAGACCGGGACAACGGACAGCCCCAGCATTTT.

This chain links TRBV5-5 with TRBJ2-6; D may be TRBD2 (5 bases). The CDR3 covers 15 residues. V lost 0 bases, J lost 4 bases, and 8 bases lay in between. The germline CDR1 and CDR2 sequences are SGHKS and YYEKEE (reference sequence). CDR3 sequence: CASSLAGNGANVLTF. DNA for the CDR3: TGTGCCAGCAGCTTGGCGGGGAACGGGGCCAACGTCCTGACTTTC.

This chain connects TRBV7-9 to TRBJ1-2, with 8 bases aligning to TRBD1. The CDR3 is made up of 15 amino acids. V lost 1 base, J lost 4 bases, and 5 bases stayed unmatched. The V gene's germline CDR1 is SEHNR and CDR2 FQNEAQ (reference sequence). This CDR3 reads CASSLEGQGGYGYTF. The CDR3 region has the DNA TGTGCCAGCAGCTTAGAAGGACAGGGTGGCTATGGCTACACCTTC.

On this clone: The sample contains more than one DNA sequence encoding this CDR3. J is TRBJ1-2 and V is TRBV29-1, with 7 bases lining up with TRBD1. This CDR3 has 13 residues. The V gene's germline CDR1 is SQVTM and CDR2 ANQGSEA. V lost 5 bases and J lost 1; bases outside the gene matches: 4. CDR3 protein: CSVRTGVNYGYTF. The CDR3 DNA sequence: TGCAGCGTTAGGACAGGAGTTAACTATGGCTACACCTTC.

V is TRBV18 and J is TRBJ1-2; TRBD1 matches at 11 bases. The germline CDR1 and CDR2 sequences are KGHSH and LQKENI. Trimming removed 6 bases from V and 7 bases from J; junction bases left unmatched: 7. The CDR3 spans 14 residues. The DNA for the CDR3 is TGTGCCAGCTCTCCTTGGGACAGGGGGGCTGGCTACACCTTC. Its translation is CASSPWDRGAGYTF.

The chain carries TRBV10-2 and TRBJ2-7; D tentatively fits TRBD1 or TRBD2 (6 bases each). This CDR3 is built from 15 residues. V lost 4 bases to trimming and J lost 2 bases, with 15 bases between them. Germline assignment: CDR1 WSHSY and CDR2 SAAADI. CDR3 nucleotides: TGCGCCAGCAGTGTGGGGGGACACCAAGCCTACGAGCAGTACTTC. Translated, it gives CASSVGGHQAYEQYF.

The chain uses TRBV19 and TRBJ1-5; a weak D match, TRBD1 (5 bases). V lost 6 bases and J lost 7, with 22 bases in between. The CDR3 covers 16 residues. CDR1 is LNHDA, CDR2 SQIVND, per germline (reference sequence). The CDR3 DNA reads TGTGCCAGTAGACTGCAACGGGACGGCACGGGACAGCCCCAGCATTTT. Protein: CASRLQRDGTGQPQHF.

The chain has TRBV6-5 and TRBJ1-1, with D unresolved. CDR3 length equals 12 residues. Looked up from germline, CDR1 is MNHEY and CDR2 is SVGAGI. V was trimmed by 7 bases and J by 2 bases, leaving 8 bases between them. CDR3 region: CASNLGNTEAFF. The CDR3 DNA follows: TGTGCCAGCAATCTGGGAAACACTGAAGCTTTCTTT.

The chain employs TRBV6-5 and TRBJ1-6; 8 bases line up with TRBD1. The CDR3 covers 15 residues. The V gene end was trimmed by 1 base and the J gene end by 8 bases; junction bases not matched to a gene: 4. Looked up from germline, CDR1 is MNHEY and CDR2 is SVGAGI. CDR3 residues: CASSYYGTGDSPLHF. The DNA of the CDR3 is TGTGCCAGCAGTTACTACGGGACAGGCGATTCACCCCTCCACTTT.

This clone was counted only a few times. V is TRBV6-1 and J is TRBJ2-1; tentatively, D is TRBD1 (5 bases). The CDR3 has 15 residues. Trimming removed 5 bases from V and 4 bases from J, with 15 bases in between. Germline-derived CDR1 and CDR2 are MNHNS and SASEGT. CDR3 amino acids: CASSPQGGAYNEQFF. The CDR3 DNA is TGTGCCAGCAGTCCGCAGGGTGGGGCTTACAATGAGCAGTTCTTC.

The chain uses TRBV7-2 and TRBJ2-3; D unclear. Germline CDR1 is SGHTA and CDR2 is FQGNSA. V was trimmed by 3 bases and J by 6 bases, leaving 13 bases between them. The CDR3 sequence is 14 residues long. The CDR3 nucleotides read TGTGCCAGCAGCTTTAACCCGGCCGCGGATACGCAGTATTTT. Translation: CASSFNPAADTQYF.

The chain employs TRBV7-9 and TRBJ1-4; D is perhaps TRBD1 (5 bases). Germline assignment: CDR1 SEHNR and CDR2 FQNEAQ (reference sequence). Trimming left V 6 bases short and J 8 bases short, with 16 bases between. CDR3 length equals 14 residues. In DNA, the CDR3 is TGTGCCAGCAGGGGGCAGGGAGAAAACGAAAAACTGTTTTTT. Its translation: CASRGQGENEKLFF.

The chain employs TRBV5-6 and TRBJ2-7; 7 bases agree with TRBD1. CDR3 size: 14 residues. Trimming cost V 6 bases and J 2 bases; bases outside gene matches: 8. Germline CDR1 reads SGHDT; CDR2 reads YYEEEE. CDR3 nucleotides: TGTGCCAGCACAAGACAGGGTATAGCCTACGAGCAGTACTTC. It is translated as CASTRQGIAYEQYF.

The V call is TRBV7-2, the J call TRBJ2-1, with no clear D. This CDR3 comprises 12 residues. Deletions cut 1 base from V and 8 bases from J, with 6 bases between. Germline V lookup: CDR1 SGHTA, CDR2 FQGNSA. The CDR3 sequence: CASSLVGYEQFF. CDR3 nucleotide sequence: TGTGCCAGCAGCTTAGTAGGGTATGAGCAGTTCTTC.

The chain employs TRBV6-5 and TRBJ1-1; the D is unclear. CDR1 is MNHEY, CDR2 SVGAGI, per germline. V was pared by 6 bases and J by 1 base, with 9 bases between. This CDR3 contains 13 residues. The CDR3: CASSEKRNTEAFF. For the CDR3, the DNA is TGTGCCAGCAGCGAAAAGAGGAACACTGAAGCTTTCTTT.

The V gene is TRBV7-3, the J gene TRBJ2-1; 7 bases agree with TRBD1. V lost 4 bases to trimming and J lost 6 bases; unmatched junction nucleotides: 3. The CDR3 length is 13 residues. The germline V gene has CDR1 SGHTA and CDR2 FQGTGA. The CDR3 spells CASSYRQGNEQFF. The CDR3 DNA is TGTGCCAGCAGCTACCGACAGGGCAATGAGCAGTTCTTC.